The 28 T cell receptor beta chains below were found in one sample sequenced in a study of regulatory and conventional T cells in RAG deficiency. Genomic DNA came from blood regulatory T cells gated CD4+ CD25-high CD127-low. The repertoire was sequenced with immunoSEQ multiplex PCR; TCRdb's copy has only in-frame clones and lacks some. In the table there are fewer than 20,000 clones, about nine tenths of which are singletons. These data also featured in a second study, about regulatory T cells. Turning to that study: The PCR used 52 TRBV and 13 TRBJ primers.

The sample comprised Tregs sorted from blood. These receptors came from a human donor in good health.

V gene TRBV11-2 combines with J gene TRBJ1-1; 7 bases are a match to TRBD1. The CDR3 extends over 16 amino acids. After removal of 4 bases from V and 4 bases from J, the junction contained 12 bases not matched to a gene. The V gene's germline CDR1 is SGHAT and CDR2 FQNNGV. The CDR3 DNA reads TGTGCCAGCAGCTCGGGACAGTCAGGTTTTCTCACTGAAGCTTTCTTT. Residues: CASSSGQSGFLTEAFF.

The V call is TRBV11-2, the J call TRBJ1-5; tentative D call: TRBD1 (5 bases). In germline, CDR1 is SGHAT, CDR2 FQNNGV. The CDR3 is 13 residues long. Trimming took off 10 bases at V and 6 bases at J, with 16 bases between the two ends. The CDR3 protein is CATSKVQGQPQHF. CDR3 nucleotides: TGTGCCACAAGCAAGGTTCAGGGTCAGCCCCAGCATTTT.

The chain couples TRBV9 to TRBJ2-7, with D perhaps matching TRBD1 (5 bases). Trimming left V 4 bases short and J 2 bases short, with 16 bases between. The CDR3 runs 15 residues. The germline V gene encodes CDR1 SGDLS and CDR2 YYNGEE. The CDR3 reads CASSPNPDSPYEQYF. CDR3 DNA sequence: TGTGCCAGCAGCCCAAATCCCGACAGTCCCTACGAGCAGTACTTC.

In its sample, this clone was seen a few times. The genes are TRBV28 and TRBJ1-3; TRBD1 might be the D (6 bases). Trimming took 2 bases from V and 4 from J, leaving 9 bases between them. Looked up from germline, CDR1 is MDHEN and CDR2 is SYDVKM. This CDR3 is 14 amino acids long. The CDR3 is CASSLTRGGNTIYF. CDR3 DNA: TGTGCCAGCAGTTTAACCAGGGGAGGAAACACCATATATTTT.

The J gene is TRBJ2-4, the V gene TRBV5-4; D perhaps matches TRBD2 (5 bases). The germline V gene encodes CDR1 SGHNT and CDR2 YYREEE (reference sequence). Trimming shortened V by 4 bases and J by 2 bases, and 10 bases separated the two germline ends. The CDR3 is 14 amino acids. CDR3 in amino acids: CASSVLGTKNIQYF. CDR3 nucleotide sequence: TGTGCCAGCAGCGTCCTCGGGACCAAAAACATTCAGTACTTC.

The chain joins TRBV28 to TRBJ2-1; possibly TRBD2 for D (6 bases). V was clipped by 4 bases and J by 7 bases, with 14 bases between them. CDR1 and CDR2 (germline): MDHEN, SYDVKM. The CDR3 sequence is 14 residues long. The CDR3 DNA reads TGTGCCAGCAGTTCAGCGGGCTTTGGGAATGAGCAGTTCTTC. Translating it yields CASSSAGFGNEQFF.

The rearrangement joins TRBV29-1 to TRBJ2-1; 14 bases are shared with TRBD2. Germline V gene data show CDR1 as SQVTM and CDR2 as ANQGSEA. The CDR3 extends over 18 amino acids. V trimming: 2 bases; J trimming: 4 bases; junction bases outside the gene matches: 10. CDR3 in DNA: TGCAGCGTTGAACAGGGGGGACTAGCGGGAGTCCCTTACAATGAGCAGTTCTTC. Protein product: CSVEQGGLAGVPYNEQFF.

The DNA of the CDR3 is TGTGCCAGCAGTTACAGGTGGGGGTACACTGAAGCTTTCTTT. Translating gives CASSYRWGYTEAFF. The chain combines TRBV27 with TRBJ1-1, with D maybe TRBD1 (5 bases). Trimming took 4 bases from V and 3 from J, leaving 12 bases between them. The CDR3 length is 14 residues. CDR1 and CDR2 from the germline V gene are MNHEY and SMNVEV (reference sequence).

This chain connects TRBV6-6 to TRBJ2-1; D perhaps matches TRBD2 (6 bases). Looked up from germline, CDR1 is MNHNY and CDR2 is SVGAGI (reference sequence). The length of the CDR3 is 15 residues. V shed 0 bases and J shed 6 bases, with 12 bases lying between them. Here the CDR3 reads CASSYSRGLANEQFF. The DNA for the CDR3 is TGTGCCAGCAGTTACTCGCGGGGACTCGCCAATGAGCAGTTCTTC.

This chain uses TRBV5-1 with TRBJ1-1; possibly TRBD1 for D (6 bases). This CDR3 has 15 amino acids. Germline-derived CDR1 and CDR2 are SGHRS and YFSETQ. Deletions cut 5 bases from V and 1 base from J, with 15 bases between. The CDR3 DNA is TGCGCCAGCAGTAAGGGCCGGGGACAGAACACTGAAGCTTTCTTT. Translated, it gives CASSKGRGQNTEAFF.

The CDR3 protein is CASTRDRTSGRAIVAGELFF. CDR3 in DNA: TGTGCCAGCACAAGGGATAGGACTAGCGGGAGGGCCATTGTTGCCGGGGAGCTGTTTTTT. The chain links TRBV19 to TRBJ2-2, with TRBD2 matching over 15 bases. Germline CDR1 reads LNHDA; CDR2 reads SQIVND (reference sequence). The V and J ends lost 9 bases and 6 bases, in that order; junction bases with no gene match: 20. The CDR3 is 20 residues long.

CDR3: CASSIEGGYGYTF. CDR3 nucleotide sequence: TGTGCCAGTAGTATAGAGGGGGGCTATGGCTACACCTTC. This chain joins TRBV19 and TRBJ1-2, with D possibly being TRBD1 (5 bases). Trimming removed 0 bases from V and 4 bases from J, with 6 bases in between. Germline V CDR1 and CDR2: LNHDA, SQIVND (reference sequence). The CDR3 sequence is 13 residues long.

V gene TRBV30 combines with J gene TRBJ1-4; 9 bases are a match to TRBD1. Losses at the gene ends were 4 bases for V and 8 bases for J; bases not matched to a gene: 5. From germline, CDR1 is GTSNPN and CDR2 SVGIG (reference sequence). The CDR3 contains 13 residues. DNA of the CDR3: TGTGCCTGGATGGGACAGGGTTGGGAAAAACTGTTTTTT. The encoded protein is CAWMGQGWEKLFF.

The chain links TRBV7-9 to TRBJ1-1; TRBD1 agrees at 9 bases. CDR3 length: 15 amino acids. The ends lost 5 bases at V and 3 bases at J; junction bases unmatched: 7. Germline V lookup: CDR1 SEHNR, CDR2 FQNEAQ (reference sequence). The CDR3 bases are TGTGCCAGCAGCCCGGGACAGGGAGGTTACACTGAAGCTTTCTTT. It is translated as CASSPGQGGYTEAFF.

This clone appeared a single time. The V and J genes are TRBV30 and TRBJ2-5; maybe TRBD2 (6 bases). The ends were cut back, 0 bases at V and 6 bases at J, with 20 bases in the middle. Germline assignment: CDR1 GTSNPN and CDR2 SVGIG (reference sequence). CDR3 length: 16 amino acids. This CDR3 reads CAWSVYGAGSLKTQYF. The CDR3 nucleotides read TGTGCCTGGAGTGTATATGGGGCGGGGTCTTTGAAGACCCAGTACTTC. Filled out from reference TRBV30 and TRBJ2-5, the complete variable domain reads SQTIHQWPATLVQPVGSPLSLECTVEGTSNPNLYWYRQAAGRGLQLLFYSVGIGQISSEVPQNLSASRPQDRQFILSSKKLLLSDSGFYLCAWSVYGAGSLKTQYFGPGTRLLVL.

This chain connects TRBV11-2 to TRBJ1-4; 7 bases are a match to TRBD1. This CDR3 comprises 15 residues. Germline values: CDR1 SGHAT, CDR2 FQNNGV. With 5 bases clipped from V and 8 bases from J, the junction kept 11 bases outside the gene matches. CDR3 DNA: TGTGCCAGCAGCCCCCCACAGGGGATCCGGGAAAAACTGTTTTTT. It yields the protein CASSPPQGIREKLFF.

The chain employs TRBV29-1 and TRBJ2-1; 9 nucleotides align to TRBD1. The V and J ends lost 8 bases and 8 bases, in that order; junction bases with no gene match: 19. Germline V CDR1 and CDR2: SQVTM, ANQGSEA. This CDR3 spans 16 amino acids. The CDR3 sequence: CSTPPAGTGQVHEQFF. The DNA of the CDR3 is TGCAGCACCCCCCCCGCCGGGACAGGGCAGGTTCATGAGCAGTTCTTC.

The chain uses TRBV6-1 and TRBJ1-1; the D gene is possibly TRBD1 (6 bases). Trimming pared 5 bases from V and 5 bases from J, leaving 9 bases between. The germline CDR1 and CDR2 sequences are MNHNS and SASEGT. The CDR3 is 12 residues long. CDR3 nucleotide sequence: TGTGCCAGCAGTAAACAGGGTACTGAAGCTTTCTTT. This encodes CASSKQGTEAFF.

The chain has TRBV19 and TRBJ2-3, with D unclear. The CDR3 loop spans 15 amino acids. Germline CDR1 LNHDA, CDR2 SQIVND (reference sequence). V was clipped by 1 base and J by 0 bases, with 8 bases between them. Here the CDR3 DNA reads TGTGCCAGTAGTATAGCCGCCCGTAGCACAGATACGCAGTATTTT. It specifies CASSIAARSTDTQYF.

This clone was observed once. The chain employs TRBV7-3 and TRBJ2-1; D perhaps matches TRBD1 (6 bases). The germline gives CDR1 SGHTA, CDR2 FQGTGA. The CDR3 has 17 residues. V shed 5 bases and J shed 0 bases, with 17 bases lying between them. For the CDR3, the DNA is TGTGCCAGCAGCCATGGGAGACAGGCGAGCTCCTACAATGAGCAGTTCTTC. It encodes CASSHGRQASSYNEQFF.

V and J are TRBV28 and TRBJ1-2; no firm D call. Trimming removed 3 bases at V and 0 bases at J, with 11 bases between. The CDR3 consists of 15 residues. CDR1 and CDR2 from the germline V gene are MDHEN and SYDVKM. In DNA form, the CDR3 reads TGTGCCAGCAGTTTGGTAAACAGAGCTAACTATGGCTACACCTTC. Translating it yields CASSLVNRANYGYTF.

The chain employs TRBV19 and TRBJ1-2; no reliable D call. Germline assignment: CDR1 LNHDA and CDR2 SQIVND (reference sequence). V gave up 5 bases and J gave up 4 bases, with 17 bases separating them. The CDR3 has 15 residues. CDR3 region: CASSPEHFVRYGYTF. In DNA form, the CDR3 reads TGTGCCAGTAGTCCCGAGCATTTTGTTCGCTATGGCTACACCTTC.

This clone was seen a single time. This chain joins TRBV19 and TRBJ1-2, with a weak D call TRBD1 (6 bases). Per the germline V gene, CDR1 is LNHDA and CDR2 is SQIVND (reference sequence). The CDR3 contains 14 residues. The ends were cut back, 6 bases at V and 6 bases at J, with 17 bases in the middle. CDR3 amino acids: CASRPLQGDHGYTF. CDR3 nucleotide sequence: TGTGCCAGTAGACCACTACAGGGTGATCATGGCTACACCTTC. Filled out from reference TRBV19 and TRBJ1-2, the complete variable domain reads DGGITQSPKYLFRKEGQNVTLSCEQNLNHDAMYWYRQDPGQGLRLIYYSQIVNDFQKGDIAEGYSVSREKKESFPLTVTSAQKNPTAFYLCASRPLQGDHGYTFGSGTRLTVV.

V gene TRBV19 combines with J gene TRBJ1-5; 7 bases are a match to TRBD1. Per germline, CDR1 LNHDA and CDR2 SQIVND (reference sequence). The CDR3 spans 15 residues. V lost 7 bases and J lost 5; bases outside the gene matches: 11. CDR3 nucleotide sequence: TGTGCCAGTACCGATCAGGGGACAGCACATCAGCCCCAGCATTTT. Its protein product is CASTDQGTAHQPQHF. Variable domain in full (rest from reference TRBV19 and TRBJ1-5): DGGITQSPKYLFRKEGQNVTLSCEQNLNHDAMYWYRQDPGQGLRLIYYSQIVNDFQKGDIAEGYSVSREKKESFPLTVTSAQKNPTAFYLCASTDQGTAHQPQHFGDGTRLSIL.

The chain links TRBV30 to TRBJ1-3, with D unclear. Trimming cost V 5 bases and J 7 bases, with 6 bases left between them. CDR1 GTSNPN and CDR2 SVGIG come from the germline V gene (reference sequence). CDR3 length: 10 amino acids. DNA for the CDR3: TGTGCCTGGGGTCATAACACCATATATTTT. Translating it yields CAWGHNTIYF.

The chain's CDR3 is CASSRAYEQYF. Written as DNA, the CDR3 is TGTGCCAGCAGCCGGGCCTACGAGCAGTACTTC. The rearrangement uses TRBV14 and TRBJ2-7; D uncertain. The germline CDR1 and CDR2 sequences are SGHDN and FVKESK. The CDR3 covers 11 residues. V lost 4 bases and J lost 2, with 3 bases in between.

CDR3 in amino acids: CASSPRDSFYEQYF. DNA for the CDR3: TGTGCCAGCAGTCCACGGGACAGTTTTTACGAGCAGTACTTC. The chain links TRBV27 to TRBJ2-7; 7 bases are a match to TRBD1. The germline gives CDR1 MNHEY, CDR2 SMNVEV (reference sequence). This CDR3 has 14 amino acids. J lost 4 bases, V lost 5 bases, and 8 bases had no gene match.

The CDR3 region has the DNA TGCGCCAGCAGTTGGACAGGGAGGAACACCGGGGAGCTGTTTTTT. Translated: CASSWTGRNTGELFF. J is TRBJ2-2 and V is TRBV10-2; TRBD1 aligns across 8 bases. The CDR3 length is 15 residues. From germline, CDR1 is WSHSY and CDR2 SAAADI. The J segment lost 1 base and the V segment lost 5 bases, leaving 3 bases of the junction unmatched.